This T cell receptor (beta chain) derives from a study of regulatory T cells in long-lasting Graves disease. For TCR beta, libraries came from iRepertoire HTBI primers and Arm-PCR of CDR3 regions. TCRdb reanalysed the multiplex PCR reads using MiXCR and keeps one entry per CDR3 protein. In the table there are 400,000 to 650,000 distinct CDR3 sequences, about 16% of which are singletons. This clonotype was found many times. Antigen specificity is unknown. Indicated time point: newly diagnosed GD, antithyroid drugs for less than 3 months. The TCR library was made from RNA that had been extracted from PBMCs in TRIzol. Germline V gives CDR1 MNHNS, CDR2 SASEGT. Trimming stripped 11 bases from V and 4 bases from J, with 14 bases between. The CDR3 covers 12 residues. Points from the study as a whole: The TCR repertoire of persistent Graves' patients was less diverse than that of newly diagnosed ones. New patients shared 966 public clonotypes, and persistent patients shared more, with under 3,500.

A further study also used this sample, focusing on T cells in Graves' hyperthyroidism and ophthalmopathy. In that study: Ophthalmopathy stood apart from stable hyperthyroidism in a 13 V-J model.

The receptor's source is a woman aged 35-65 years with Graves disease. The specimen comprised peripheral blood mononuclear cells (PBMCs), sampled at new diagnosis, from a patient treated with antithyroid drugs. The rearrangement joins TRBV6-1 to TRBJ1-1; TRBD1 is a possible D gene (5 bases). DNA of the CDR3: TGTGCCGCTATAGGGAGGGGCACTGAAGCTTTCTTT. Amino acids: CAAIGRGTEAFF.